The sequence of this T cell receptor beta chain was determined in a study of cytomegalovirus exposure and HLA in healthy donors. PCR was performed using 60 Vbeta and 13 Jbeta primers. Per the authors' pipeline: The authors later counted some 76 million unique TCR beta chains, some 10 million of them shared. Using immunoSEQ multiplex PCR, the repertoire was profiled, and TCRdb retains in-frame clones only, with some absent. The DNA was the basis for D and trimming; V, J and clone size are from that table. The sample holds 150,000 to 200,000 clones, less than 80% seen once. The CDR3 spans 14 residues. Trimming cost V 1 base and J 8 bases, with 9 bases left between them. CDR1 is PRHDT and CDR2 is FYEKMQ in the germline V gene (reference sequence).

This TCR was recovered from a woman under 40 in good health and CMV-seropositive. Sequenced: PBMCs. This chain links TRBV13 with TRBJ1-6; tentative D call: TRBD1 (5 bases). Here the CDR3 reads CASSLVREDSPLHF. The DNA of the CDR3 is TGTGCCAGCAGCTTAGTCAGGGAGGATTCACCCCTCCACTTT.